This is a list of T cell receptor beta chains from one sample in a study of beta chain features in type 1 diabetes. Method: immunoSEQ multiplex PCR; TCRdb's copy keeps in-frame clones and lacks some. Among about 290,000 clones, about 8.5% were seen once, and the ten largest hold about 0.93%. The sequenced sample was central memory CD4+ T cells from blood. These receptors all come from a woman under 30 in good health. Each CDR3 is given with its conserved first and last residue. The D gene is left open where the match is weak. A clone size is listed for some rows: how often the clone was seen (once, few, many), or a class if it is expanded.

V	D	size	J	CDR3	DNA
TRBV25-1	.	.	TRBJ2-5	CASSEFGETQYF	TGTGCCAGCAGTGAATTCGGAGAGACCCAGTACTTC
TRBV28	TRBD1	few	TRBJ1-1	CASSDPGTANTEAFF	TGTGCCAGCAGCGATCCCGGGACAGCGAACACTGAAGCTTTCTTT
TRBV6-5	TRBD1	.	TRBJ1-4	CASKSGTGGKKLFF	TGTGCCAGCAAGTCGGGGACAGGGGGTAAAAAACTGTTTTTT
TRBV30	.	few	TRBJ1-1	CAWSRGPEAFF	TGTGCCTGGAGCAGGGGACCAGAAGCTTTCTTT
TRBV2	.	.	TRBJ1-6	CASSGNNSPLHF	TGTGCCAGCAGTGGGAACAATTCACCCCTCCACTTT
TRBV7-2	.	.	TRBJ2-3	CASSLGLGALTDTQYF	TGTGCCAGCAGCTTGGGCTTAGGCGCTCTCACAGATACGCAGTATTTT
TRBV27	TRBD2	few	TRBJ2-3	CASSPIGLAGVMNTQYF	TGTGCCAGCAGTCCGATCGGTTTAGCGGGGGTCATGAATACGCAGTATTTT
TRBV11-3	.	.	TRBJ2-4	CASSLVLGNIQYF	TGTGCCAGCAGCTTAGTTCTAGGAAACATTCAGTACTTC
TRBV2	.	.	TRBJ1-2	CASERGSYGYTF	TGTGCCAGTGAAAGGGGTAGCTATGGCTACACCTTC
TRBV7-3	.	few	TRBJ1-5	CASSQVQFGQPQHF	TGTGCCAGCAGCCAAGTCCAGTTTGGACAGCCCCAGCATTTT
TRBV4-1	.	few	TRBJ1-6	CASTTGNSYNSPLHF	TGCGCCAGCACCACAGGGAACTCCTATAATTCACCCCTCCACTTT
TRBV6-6	.	few	TRBJ1-3	CASSYGTTSSGNTIYF	TGTGCCAGCAGTTACGGGACAACTAGCTCTGGAAACACCATATATTTT
TRBV4-1	TRBD2	.	TRBJ2-5	CASSQGLGQETQYF	TGCGCCAGCAGCCAGGGACTAGGGCAAGAGACCCAGTACTTC
TRBV5-6	.	.	TRBJ1-5	CASSSRRLGQPQHF	TGTGCCAGCAGCTCCAGACGTTTAGGTCAGCCCCAGCATTTT
TRBV25-1	.	few	TRBJ2-5	CASSEWWASGRETQYF	TGTGCCAGCAGTGAATGGTGGGCCTCAGGGAGAGAGACCCAGTACTTC
TRBV18	.	many	TRBJ1-3	CASSRDRKENTIYF	TGTGCCAGCTCCCGGGACCGAAAAGAAAACACCATATATTTT
TRBV20-1	TRBD2	many	TRBJ2-1	CSAVRTSQQFF	TGCAGTGCTGTTAGGACTAGCCAACAGTTCTTC
TRBV6-1	TRBD2	few	TRBJ2-2	CASSGRRGAGSTGELFF	TGTGCCAGCAGTGGTCGCCGGGGAGCGGGAAGTACCGGGGAGCTGTTTTTT
TRBV5-4	.	.	TRBJ1-2	CASSLDRARYGYTF	TGTGCCAGCAGCTTGGACAGGGCCCGCTATGGCTACACCTTC
TRBV10-3	.	.	TRBJ2-2	CAIKGSNTGELFF	TGTGCCATCAAGGGCAGTAACACCGGGGAGCTGTTTTTT
TRBV2	.	few	TRBJ2-1	CASSDGRSSSYNEQFF	TGTGCCAGCAGTGATGGACGGTCTAGCTCCTACAATGAGCAGTTCTTC
TRBV11-1	.	few	TRBJ1-2	CASSLQHSQHGYTF	TGTGCCAGCAGCTTACAACACTCTCAGCATGGCTACACCTTC
TRBV4-1	.	few	TRBJ2-7	CASSQQTTYEQYF	TGCGCCAGCAGCCAGCAAACAACCTACGAGCAGTACTTC
TRBV19	.	few	TRBJ1-4	CASSTQGSIIEKLFF	TGTGCCAGTAGTACACAGGGAAGTATTATTGAAAAACTGTTTTTT
TRBV7-8	.	.	TRBJ1-2	CASSFGYGYTF	TGTGCCAGCAGCTTCGGCTATGGCTACACCTTC
TRBV30	TRBD1	many	TRBJ2-5	CAWSLTGGRETQYF	TGTGCCTGGAGCCTGACAGGGGGCCGGGAGACCCAGTACTTC